A single sample gave rise to the 19 T cell receptor beta chains below, sequenced in a study of T cell clones after liver transplantation. Profiled with immunoSEQ multiplex PCR; TCRdb holds only in-frame clones, not every one. The sample lists about 6,100 clones, 79% seen once, with roughly 38% in the top ten. The specimen comprised CD8+ T cells from blood, sampled 24 months after liver transplant. These TCRs come from a human patient who received a liver transplant. Some of the T cells may derive from the graft donor.

The DNA of the CDR3 is TGTGCCAGCAGCTGGACCCTAGCGCCGAGCTCCTACAATGAGCAGTTCTTC. Its translation: CASSWTLAPSSYNEQFF. The chain employs TRBV11-2 and TRBJ2-1, with D perhaps matching TRBD2 (6 bases). This CDR3 region has 17 residues. Deletions cut 4 bases from V and 0 bases from J, with 16 bases between. Looked up from germline, CDR1 is SGHAT and CDR2 is FQNNGV.

The rearrangement joins TRBV28 to TRBJ2-1; D possibly corresponds to TRBD2 (6 bases). CDR1 and CDR2 (germline): MDHEN, SYDVKM. V was shortened by 4 bases and J by 13 bases, with 14 bases between the two germline ends. This CDR3 contains 12 residues. The CDR3 nucleotides are TGTGCCAGCAGTTCGGGGGAGTCTGAACAGTTCTTC. Its translation is CASSSGESEQFF.

J is TRBJ2-2 and V is TRBV4-3; D may be TRBD2 (6 bases). Germline V lookup: CDR1 LGHNA, CDR2 YSLEER. The CDR3 runs to 16 residues. The V end lost 4 bases, the J end lost 2 bases, and 14 bases lay between the germline ends. CDR3 sequence reads: CASSPYRDSNTGELFF. CDR3 DNA sequence: TGCGCCAGCAGCCCATACCGGGACTCTAACACCGGGGAGCTGTTTTTT.

The chain has TRBV2 and TRBJ1-1; D perhaps matches TRBD1 (5 bases). The CDR3 totals 16 residues. Trimming pared 2 bases from V and 0 bases from J, leaving 13 bases between. CDR1 is SNHLY and CDR2 is FYNNEI in the germline V gene. The CDR3 loop reads CASSEQGLIMNTEAFF. DNA of the CDR3: TGTGCCAGCAGTGAACAGGGTCTAATCATGAACACTGAAGCTTTCTTT. Full variable domain (remainder filled in from reference TRBV2 and TRBJ1-1): EPEVTQTPSHQVTQMGQEVILRCVPISNHLYFYWYRQILGQKVEFLVSFYNNEISEKSEIFDDQFSVERPDGSNFTLKIRSTKLEDSAMYFCASSEQGLIMNTEAFFGQGTRLTVV.

This clone is large (0.1 to 1%). This chain links TRBV28 with TRBJ2-1, with D possibly being TRBD1 (5 bases). The CDR3 spans 12 residues. Germline CDR1 and CDR2: MDHEN and SYDVKM. Trimming took 3 bases from V and 9 from J, leaving 9 bases between them. The CDR3 region is CASSLGGAEQFF. Written as DNA, the CDR3 is TGTGCCAGCAGTTTGGGTGGGGCTGAGCAGTTCTTC. Full variable domain (missing parts from reference TRBV28 and TRBJ2-1): DVKVTQSSRYLVKRTGEKVFLECVQDMDHENMFWYRQDPGLGLRLIYFSYDVKMKEKGDIPEGYSVSREKKERFSLILESASTNQTSMYLCASSLGGAEQFFGPGTRLTVL.

V and J are TRBV19 and TRBJ2-3; maybe TRBD2 (6 bases). The CDR3 is made up of 17 amino acids. The germline V and J ends were trimmed by 5 bases and 0 bases, with 18 bases remaining between them. From germline, CDR1 is LNHDA and CDR2 SQIVND (reference sequence). CDR3 region: CASSQIGTDSSTDTQYF. The CDR3 DNA sequence: TGTGCCAGTAGTCAAATCGGGACTGACTCTAGCACAGATACGCAGTATTTT.

The V gene is TRBV4-3, the J gene TRBJ1-4; maybe TRBD1 (5 bases). Per germline, CDR1 LGHNA and CDR2 YSLEER. The CDR3 extends over 16 amino acids. The V end was cut by 2 bases, the J end by 3 bases, with 13 bases between. CDR3 nucleotides: TGCGCCAGCAGCCAAACCACTAGGGGAGCTAATGAAAAACTGTTTTTT. This gives the protein CASSQTTRGANEKLFF.

A few counts support this clone. This sequence joins TRBV28 and TRBJ2-3, with 10 positions matching TRBD1. CDR3 length equals 17 residues. Looked up from germline, CDR1 is MDHEN and CDR2 is SYDVKM. After removal of 5 bases from V and 3 bases from J, the junction contained 11 bases not matched to a gene. DNA for the CDR3: TGTGCCAGCAGTATCACTCGACAGGGGGCGAGTACAGATACGCAGTATTTT. It encodes CASSITRQGASTDTQYF.

This chain connects TRBV27 to TRBJ2-7; possible D gene TRBD1, 6 bases. Trimming took 4 bases from V and 7 from J, leaving 8 bases between them. Germline V lookup: CDR1 MNHEY, CDR2 SMNVEV (reference sequence). The CDR3 consists of 11 residues. This CDR3 is CASSSGAEQYF. The DNA for the CDR3 is TGTGCCAGCAGTTCAGGGGCTGAGCAGTACTTC.

This chain connects TRBV11-3 to TRBJ2-7; 8 bases are a match to TRBD1. Germline-derived CDR1 and CDR2 are SGHNT and YENEEA. The V gene end was trimmed by 4 bases and the J gene end by 4 bases; junction bases not matched to a gene: 3. The CDR3 sequence is 13 residues long. CDR3 nucleotide sequence: TGTGCCAGCAGCTCAGGACAGGGATACGAGCAGTACTTC. It is translated as CASSSGQGYEQYF.

The chain recombines TRBV7-3 with TRBJ2-7; D not resolved. Germline V lookup: CDR1 SGHTA, CDR2 FQGTGA. The CDR3 has 14 residues. Deletions cut 5 bases from V and 1 base from J, with 12 bases between. The chain's CDR3 is CASSHQMVSYEQYF. The CDR3 nucleotides are TGTGCCAGCAGCCACCAGATGGTTTCCTACGAGCAGTACTTC.

As DNA, the CDR3 is TGTGCCAGCAGCTTGGTTAGTAAGGCTAGCCCTAGGGCCTACAATGAGCAGTTCTTC. Amino acid sequence: CASSLVSKASPRAYNEQFF. The rearrangement uses TRBV5-4 and TRBJ2-1; tentative D call: TRBD2 (5 bases). This CDR3 has 19 amino acids. Per the germline V gene, CDR1 is SGHNT and CDR2 is YYREEE (reference sequence). V lost 0 bases to trimming and J lost 2 bases, with 21 bases between them.

V gene TRBV5-3 combines with J gene TRBJ2-7; maybe TRBD1 (6 bases). TRBV5-3 is recorded as an ORF, its role being uncertain. This CDR3 region has 15 residues. V was shortened by 4 bases and J by 3 bases, with 17 bases between the two germline ends. The DNA for the CDR3 is TGTGCCAGAAGCCGAGGGGGAACAGTCGGCTACGAGCAGTACTTC. Amino acid sequence: CARSRGGTVGYEQYF.

This chain uses TRBV21-1 with TRBJ1-3; the table's D call TRBD1 went unverified against the DNA. TRBV21-1 is classified as a pseudogene. This CDR3 region has 19 residues. The CDR3 spells CASSRRRSPGVNSGNTIYF. The CDR3 region has the DNA TGTGCCAGCAGCCGCCGACGGAGTCCAGGGGTCAACTCTGGAAACACCATATATTTT.

The chain couples TRBV29-1 to TRBJ2-1; no reliable D call. There are 14 residues in the CDR3. Trimming stripped 5 bases from V and 0 bases from J, with 11 bases between. Germline CDR1 is SQVTM and CDR2 is ANQGSEA. The CDR3 coding sequence is TGCAGCGTTATCAGTCTGAACTCCTACAATGAGCAGTTCTTC. The encoded protein is CSVISLNSYNEQFF.

This clone showed up just once. The rearrangement links TRBV5-3 to TRBJ2-1, with a possible D match to TRBD1 (6 bases). TRBV5-3 is designated an ORF whose function remains uncertain. This CDR3 is 15 amino acids long. The germline V and J ends were trimmed by 8 bases and 0 bases, with 15 bases remaining between them. CDR3 nucleotides: TGTGCCAGCAGCCAGGGACAAAGCTCCTACAATGAGCAGTTCTTC. It yields the protein CASSQGQSSYNEQFF.

This clone is termed medium-sized. As DNA, the CDR3 is TGCGCCAGCAGCTTGGCTAACGGCTACGAGCAGTACTTC. The encoded protein is CASSLANGYEQYF. This chain links TRBV5-1 with TRBJ2-7; the D is unclear. CDR1 and CDR2 from the germline V gene are SGHRS and YFSETQ. Trimming took 0 bases from V and 3 from J, leaving 7 bases between them. The CDR3 consists of 13 residues.

This clone was seen once. The gene calls are TRBV7-8 and TRBJ2-7; D ambiguous. V dropped 1 base and J dropped 2 bases, with 9 bases sitting between them. The CDR3 runs to 14 residues. Germline-derived CDR1 and CDR2 are SGHVS and FQNEAQ. The CDR3 sequence: CASSLVTSAYEQYF. DNA for the CDR3: TGTGCCAGCAGCTTAGTTACCAGTGCCTACGAGCAGTACTTC.

The chain couples TRBV7-2 to TRBJ1-1; D is undetermined. Germline CDR1 is SGHTA and CDR2 is FQGNSA. This CDR3 contains 13 residues. Trimming left V 1 base short and J 8 bases short, with 11 bases between. The CDR3 region has the DNA TGTGCCAGCAGCTTAGTATCGGTGAGAGAAGCTTTCTTT. Protein: CASSLVSVREAFF.